Detailed here is one TCR beta chain. Its antigen remains unidentified. The study ran its PCR with 60 Vbeta and 13 Jbeta primers. Libraries were prepared by immunoSEQ multiplex PCR; TCRdb keeps only in-frame clonotypes and omits some of them. The sample has tens of thousands of clones, around 80% seen once. These data are taken from a study of cytomegalovirus exposure and HLA in healthy donors. Overall study results and limits: It is likely that the observed cluster of highly shared sequence variants was a sequencing artifact.

The specimen was PBMCs. The receptor's source is a male donor in good health and CMV-seropositive.

The CDR3 reads CASSQTGDNEQFF. In DNA form, the CDR3 reads TGTGCCAGCAGCCAGACAGGGGACAATGAGCAGTTCTTC. J is TRBJ2-1 and V is TRBV7-6; 8 nucleotides match TRBD1. CDR1 SGHVS and CDR2 FNYEAQ come from the germline V gene. CDR3 length: 13 residues. The V gene end was trimmed by 5 bases and the J gene end by 5 bases; junction bases not matched to a gene: 2.